This T cell receptor beta chain was sequenced in a study of blood T cell repertoires in COVID-19. About the research overall: Samples came from the United States, Italy and Spain, spanning acute and convalescent COVID-19. PBMCs, B-cell-depleted T cells, or T cells provided the cDNA or gDNA that made up the material.

Per the authors' pipeline: By means of reference gene primer amplification, nucleated cell counts were estimated. Assay: immunoSEQ multiplex PCR; the TCRdb copy retains only in-frame clones and omits some. D and trimming come from the DNA, and the V and J calls and clone size come from that table. In the table there are 150,000 to 190,000 clones, 70% to 90% of which are singletons. This CDR3 is 15 amino acids long. CDR1 is SNHLY and CDR2 is FYNNEI in the germline V gene. Unmatched junction bases numbered 12, after V lost 8 bases and J lost 10 bases. J is TRBJ1-4 and V is TRBV2; 11 nucleotides match TRBD1. The TCR comes from an older woman with COVID-19, enrolled during active disease. The sample taken for sequencing was peripheral blood. DNA of the CDR3: TGTGCCAGCCACCTTGGACAGGGGGCCGCCTCAAAACTGTTTTTT. It translates to CASHLGQGAASKLFF.